This TCR beta chain was documented in a study of blood T cells in healthy people across ages. This clonotype was observed a handful of times. Its antigen remains unknown. Germline V gives CDR1 SGHTA, CDR2 FQGTGA. The CDR3 is made up of 15 amino acids. V lost 2 bases and J lost 5, with 12 bases in between. Findings and caveats of the study: It was not known whether donors were CMV positive (a possible confounder of expanded clonotype changes).

Per-sample PBMC isolation yielded at least 6 million cells. A J-beta primer mix and a sample-barcoded 5' primer were used in a second PCR of about 7 to 12 cycles. A template-switch adaptor containing 12 random nucleotides labeled each cDNA molecule. At least 2.5 million CDR3-containing paired-end reads were obtained per sample. TCRdb analysed the 5' RACE reads with MiXCR anew, one entry per CDR3 protein. The table records 1.8 million or so distinct CDR3 sequences, 30% to 40% of them present only once. The sequencing sample was made of blood. The receptor was isolated from a human donor in good health. V usage is TRBV7-3 and J usage is TRBJ2-2; D ambiguous. The CDR3 is CASSLRLGGTGELFF. DNA for the CDR3: TGTGCCAGCAGCTTACGTTTAGGTGGGACCGGGGAGCTGTTTTTT.